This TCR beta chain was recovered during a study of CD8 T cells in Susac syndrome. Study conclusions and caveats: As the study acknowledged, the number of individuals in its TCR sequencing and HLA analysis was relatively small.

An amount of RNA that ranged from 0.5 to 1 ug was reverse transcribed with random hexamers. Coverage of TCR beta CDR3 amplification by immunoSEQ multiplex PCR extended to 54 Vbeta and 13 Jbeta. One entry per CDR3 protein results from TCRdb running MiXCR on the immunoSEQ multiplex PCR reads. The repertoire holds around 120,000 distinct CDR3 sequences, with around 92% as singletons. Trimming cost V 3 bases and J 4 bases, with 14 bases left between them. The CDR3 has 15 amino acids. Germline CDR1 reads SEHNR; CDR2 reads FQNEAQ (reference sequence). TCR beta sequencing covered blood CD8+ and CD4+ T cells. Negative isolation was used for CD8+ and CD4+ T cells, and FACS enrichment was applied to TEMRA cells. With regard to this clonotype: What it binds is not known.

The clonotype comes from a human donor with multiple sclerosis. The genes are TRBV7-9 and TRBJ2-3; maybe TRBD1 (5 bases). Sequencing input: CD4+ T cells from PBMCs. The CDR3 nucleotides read TGTGCCAGCAGCTTGGGGCAGGTACTCCCAGATACGCAGTATTTT. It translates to CASSLGQVLPDTQYF.